Presented here are 18 T cell receptor beta chains from one specimen sequenced in a study of OX40 agonist ivuxolimab in advanced cancers. Some clones are missing from TCRdb's copy, which holds only in-frame ones; the method was immunoSEQ multiplex PCR. Among 71,000 or so clones listed, roughly 92% were seen once. Material: CD4+ or CD8+ T cells sorted from blood, obtained in a trial of the OX40 agonist ivuxolimab. The receptors stem from an adult with an advanced solid tumor such as melanoma, head and neck, liver or kidney cancer.

The V gene is TRBV4-2, the J gene TRBJ2-3, with 12 bases matching TRBD2. V lost 0 bases to trimming and J lost 5 bases; unmatched junction nucleotides: 9. The CDR3 sequence is 18 residues long. From germline, CDR1 is LGHNA and CDR2 YNFKEQ. The CDR3 protein is CASSQDPGLAGRGDTQYF. For the CDR3, the DNA is TGTGCCAGCAGCCAAGATCCAGGACTAGCGGGGAGGGGAGATACGCAGTATTTT.

The V gene is TRBV18, the J gene TRBJ2-7; D is undetermined. The CDR3 totals 16 residues. From germline, CDR1 is KGHSH and CDR2 LQKENI. The germline V and J ends were trimmed by 2 bases and 3 bases, with 17 bases remaining between them. CDR3 bases: TGTGCCAGCTCACCAAATCCGGGCGCCTGGGACTACGAGCAGTACTTC. This translates into CASSPNPGAWDYEQYF.

CDR3 nucleotide sequence: TGTGCCAGCAGTTTGCCCGGGTCTTATTATTATAGCAATCAGCCCCAGCATTTT. Its translation: CASSLPGSYYYSNQPQHF. The rearrangement joins TRBV28 to TRBJ1-5; D unresolved. CDR1 is MDHEN and CDR2 is SYDVKM in the germline V gene. The CDR3 spans 18 residues. V gave up 3 bases and J gave up 0 bases, with 18 bases separating them.

J is TRBJ2-2 and V is TRBV10-3; D is tentatively TRBD1 or TRBD2 (6 bases each). Deletions cut 0 bases from V and 1 base from J, with 12 bases between. Germline CDR1 reads ENHRY; CDR2 reads SYGVKD. The CDR3 has 17 amino acids. The CDR3 DNA follows: TGTGCCATCAGTGAGTCGCAGGGGCGGGGGAACACCGGGGAGCTGTTTTTT. Translation: CAISESQGRGNTGELFF.

This chain connects TRBV7-7 to TRBJ2-1, with 12 bases fitting TRBD2. With 6 bases clipped from V and 1 base from J, the junction kept 4 bases outside the gene matches. Germline V gene sequence: CDR1 SSHAT, CDR2 FNYEAQ (reference sequence). CDR3 length equals 16 residues. The CDR3 coding sequence is TGTGCCAGCAGTTCGACTAGCGGGAGATCCTACAATGAGCAGTTCTTC. It codes for CASSSTSGRSYNEQFF.

The chain links TRBV5-1 to TRBJ2-2, with 10 bases that match TRBD2. CDR1 is SGHRS and CDR2 is YFSETQ in the germline V gene. There are 19 residues in the CDR3. The V segment lost 0 bases and the J segment 3 bases; nucleotides outside the gene matches: 11. The chain's CDR3 is CASSLAGSGGARYTGELFF. DNA of the CDR3: TGCGCCAGCAGCTTGGCCGGGAGCGGGGGGGCTCGCTACACCGGGGAGCTGTTTTTT.

The chain has TRBV7-2 and TRBJ2-3; TRBD2 aligns across 9 bases. The length of the CDR3 is 19 residues. Germline-derived CDR1 and CDR2 are SGHTA and FQGNSA. The ends lost 2 bases at V and 1 base at J; junction bases unmatched: 13. CDR3: CASSLLSGNSGGRTDTQYF. CDR3 DNA sequence: TGTGCCAGCAGCTTACTTTCCGGCAATAGCGGGGGACGCACAGATACGCAGTATTTT.

J is TRBJ2-2 and V is TRBV6-1; D possibly uses TRBD1 or TRBD2 (5 bases each). The CDR3 has 14 residues. The V end lost 10 bases, the J end lost 2 bases, and 14 bases lay between the germline ends. Germline loops: CDR1 MNHNS, CDR2 SASEGT. CDR3 loop: CANRRDGNTGELFF. Here the CDR3 DNA reads TGTGCCAACCGTCGGGACGGAAACACCGGGGAGCTGTTTTTT.

The chain couples TRBV28 to TRBJ1-3; D is uncertain. Trimming left V 4 bases short and J 4 bases short, with 14 bases between. The germline V gene has CDR1 MDHEN and CDR2 SYDVKM. The CDR3 runs to 15 residues. The CDR3 is CASSSHKLVGNTIYF. CDR3 nucleotide sequence: TGTGCCAGCAGTTCCCATAAACTGGTCGGAAACACCATATATTTT.

The V gene is TRBV9, the J gene TRBJ2-7; TRBD2 agrees at 12 bases. Germline trimming cut 0 bases from V and 5 bases from J; bases unmatched to any gene: 3. CDR1 SGDLS and CDR2 YYNGEE come from the germline V gene. The CDR3 runs 15 residues. The CDR3 protein is CASSVATSGGHEQYF. In nucleotides, the CDR3 is TGTGCCAGCAGCGTAGCGACTAGCGGGGGCCACGAGCAGTACTTC.

The chain couples TRBV30 to TRBJ2-6, with D tentatively TRBD1 or TRBD2 (5 bases each). This CDR3 is built from 14 residues. Trimming took off 3 bases at V and 4 bases at J, with 10 bases between the two ends. Looked up from germline, CDR1 is GTSNPN and CDR2 is SVGIG (reference sequence). CDR3 bases: TGTGCCTGGAGGGACGGGGCCGGGGCCAACGTCCTGACTTTC. As protein: CAWRDGAGANVLTF.

The genes are TRBV7-9 and TRBJ2-6, with D hard to call. Germline V CDR1 and CDR2: SEHNR, FQNEAQ (reference sequence). The CDR3 runs to 17 residues. Trimming shortened V by 5 bases and J by 0 bases, and 14 bases separated the two germline ends. CDR3: CASSPRGPGSGANVLTF. The CDR3 DNA reads as TGTGCCAGCAGCCCGCGAGGCCCCGGCTCTGGGGCCAACGTCCTGACTTTC.

V is TRBV6-6 and J is TRBJ1-5; D may be TRBD1 (6 bases). The V gene lost 4 bases and the J gene lost 3 bases, with 10 bases spanning the gap. From germline, CDR1 is MNHNY and CDR2 SVGAGI (reference sequence). CDR3 length: 14 amino acids. CDR3 in DNA: TGTGCCAGCAGTTCCCTGGGGGCCAATCAGCCCCAGCATTTT. Translating it yields CASSSLGANQPQHF.

The chain recombines TRBV9 with TRBJ2-1; TRBD1 matches 10 bases. Germline CDR1 SGDLS, CDR2 YYNGEE. Trimming removed 3 bases from V and 3 bases from J; junction bases left unmatched: 3. The CDR3 sequence is 15 residues long. CDR3 sequence (DNA): TGTGCCAGCAGCGGACAGGGGGCCGACTACAATGAGCAGTTCTTC. The encoded protein is CASSGQGADYNEQFF.

This clone was seen once. The chain has TRBV28 and TRBJ2-2; a possible D gene is TRBD1 (6 bases). The length of the CDR3 is 15 residues. CDR1 and CDR2 (germline): MDHEN, SYDVKM. V lost 10 bases, J lost 1 base, and 16 bases lay in between. CDR3 sequence: CATKTGIGNTGELFF. The DNA for the CDR3 is TGTGCCACCAAAACAGGGATAGGGAACACCGGGGAGCTGTTTTTT.

The gene calls are TRBV18 and TRBJ1-2; D unclear. The germline V and J ends were trimmed by 3 bases and 7 bases, with 18 bases remaining between them. CDR1 is KGHSH, CDR2 LQKENI, per germline. CDR3 size: 15 residues. The chain's CDR3 is CASSPDEVRLGGYTF. DNA of the CDR3: TGTGCCAGCTCACCGGACGAGGTCAGACTGGGTGGCTACACCTTC.

The V and J genes are TRBV11-3 and TRBJ1-3, with a weak D call TRBD1 (5 bases). Trimming took off 4 bases at V and 4 bases at J, with 5 bases between the two ends. The V gene's germline CDR1 is SGHNT and CDR2 YENEEA. The CDR3 contains 12 residues. Written as DNA, the CDR3 is TGTGCCAGCAGCTCAGGGGGAAACACCATATATTTT. It yields the protein CASSSGGNTIYF.

The CDR3: CASKARGSGSPLHF. The DNA of the CDR3 is TGTGCCAGTAAGGCCAGAGGATCTGGTTCACCCCTCCACTTT. This chain connects TRBV19 to TRBJ1-6, with D uncertain. The CDR3 covers 14 residues. Germline CDR1 LNHDA, CDR2 SQIVND (reference sequence). The V end was cut by 7 bases, the J end by 9 bases, with 16 bases between.